The 20 T cell receptor beta chains below come from one sample, sequenced in a study of T cells in Graves' hyperthyroidism and ophthalmopathy. TCR beta CDR3 sequences were amplified from RNA transcripts. HTBI primers drove first-round RT-PCR of the TCR CDR3. Each CDR3 protein is one row after TCRdb ran MiXCR on the multiplex PCR reads. The sample shows 350,000 or so distinct CDR3 sequences, roughly a fifth of them seen only once. The sequencing input was blood. All receptors come from a woman aged 45-60 years with Graves' hyperthyroidism.

There are many counts of this clonotype. This chain links TRBV20-1 with TRBJ2-7; 8 bases align to TRBD1. CDR3 length equals 14 residues. CDR1 and CDR2 from the germline V gene are DFQATT and SNEGSKA (reference sequence). V dropped 5 bases and J dropped 5; count of bases not matched to a gene: 11. The CDR3 DNA follows: TGCAGTGCTTCCCCTGGACAGGGATCCCACGAGCAGTACTTC. Translation gives CSASPGQGSHEQYF.

The chain employs TRBV7-9 and TRBJ2-7, with D possibly being TRBD2 (6 bases). Germline CDR1 is SEHNR and CDR2 is FQNEAQ (reference sequence). With 1 base removed from V and 6 bases from J, the gap between germline ends came to 13 bases. This CDR3 has 14 residues. CDR3 protein: CASSLVTLGGEQYF. The CDR3 coding sequence is TGTGCCAGCAGCTTAGTCACCCTGGGAGGCGAGCAGTACTTC.

This clonotype was found a few times. This chain uses TRBV28 with TRBJ2-7; TRBD2 matches at 8 bases. The CDR3 runs 13 residues. The V gene's germline CDR1 is MDHEN and CDR2 SYDVKM. Trimming at V came to 6 bases and at J to 3 bases, leaving 4 bases not matched to a gene. The CDR3 DNA is TGTGCCAGCAGCCACGGGGGGGGCTACGAGCAGTACTTC. This sequence encodes CASSHGGGYEQYF.

The chain carries TRBV28 and TRBJ2-3; TRBD1 might be the D (5 bases). This CDR3 is built from 18 residues. With 1 base removed from V and 0 bases from J, the gap between germline ends came to 17 bases. Germline values: CDR1 MDHEN, CDR2 SYDVKM. The DNA of the CDR3 is TGTGCCAGCAGTTTATATCCGGTGTGGCAGGGCAGCACAGATACGCAGTATTTT. As protein: CASSLYPVWQGSTDTQYF.

The chain employs TRBV18 and TRBJ1-1, with D possibly matching TRBD1 (5 bases). This CDR3 has 15 amino acids. CDR1 is KGHSH, CDR2 LQKENI, per germline. Between the trimmed V and J ends, which lost 0 bases and 3 bases, there was a span of 11 bases. The CDR3 loop reads CASSPPGGTDTEAFF. CDR3 in DNA: TGTGCCAGCTCACCACCGGGGGGGACGGACACTGAAGCTTTCTTT.

The V gene is TRBV11-2, the J gene TRBJ2-1; no firm D call. With 3 bases removed from V and 0 bases from J, the gap between germline ends came to 6 bases. This CDR3 comprises 14 residues. Germline CDR1 and CDR2: SGHAT and FQNNGV. CDR3: CASSFDASYNEQFF. CDR3 sequence (DNA): TGTGCCAGCAGCTTCGACGCCTCCTACAATGAGCAGTTCTTC.

In its sample, this clonotype was seen many times. The chain is built from TRBV5-1 and TRBJ1-4; tentative D call: TRBD1 (5 bases). Trimming took 5 bases from V and 6 from J, leaving 8 bases between them. CDR3 length: 12 residues. Germline CDR1 reads SGHRS; CDR2 reads YFSETQ. The CDR3 region has the DNA TGCGCCAGCAGACAGGAGGATGAAAAACTGTTTTTT. Its protein product is CASRQEDEKLFF.

This rearrangement joins TRBV28 to TRBJ2-4; D ambiguous. Trimming shortened V by 4 bases and J by 13 bases, and 8 bases separated the two germline ends. The CDR3 has 10 amino acids. Germline CDR1 is MDHEN and CDR2 is SYDVKM. The CDR3 DNA reads as TGTGCCAGCAGTTCCGGTGCACAGTACTTC. Translation: CASSSGAQYF. Variable domain in full (rest from reference TRBV28 and TRBJ2-4): DVKVTQSSRYLVKRTGEKVFLECVQDMDHENMFWYRQDPGLGLRLIYFSYDVKMKEKGDIPEGYSVSREKKERFSLILESASTNQTSMYLCASSSGAQYFGAGTRLSVL.

This clonotype was recorded many times. The J gene is TRBJ2-2, the V gene TRBV28; TRBD1 agrees at 9 bases. Germline loops: CDR1 MDHEN, CDR2 SYDVKM. CDR3 length: 16 amino acids. V lost 4 bases and J lost 6; bases outside the gene matches: 9. The chain's CDR3 is CASSSYRGPRPGELFF. The CDR3 DNA reads as TGTGCCAGCAGTTCTTACAGGGGGCCAAGACCCGGGGAGCTGTTTTTT.

This clonotype was recorded at least ten times. The chain employs TRBV27 and TRBJ2-5, with 7 bases fitting TRBD1. Germline assignment: CDR1 MNHEY and CDR2 SMNVEV (reference sequence). Unmatched junction bases numbered 4, after V lost 2 bases and J lost 4 bases. The CDR3 runs 14 residues. CDR3 coding DNA: TGTGCCAGCAGTTTAATTACAGGGGCAGAGACCCAGTACTTC. Its translation is CASSLITGAETQYF.

The rearrangement joins TRBV20-1 to TRBJ1-1; 10 nucleotides match TRBD1. This CDR3 comprises 15 residues. Germline V lookup: CDR1 DFQATT, CDR2 SNEGSKA (reference sequence). V shed 1 base, J shed 3 bases, and the junction held 5 bases outside the gene matches. The CDR3 nucleotides read TGCAGTGCTAGAGTTTCGACAGGGGGCTACACTGAAGCTTTCTTT. This translates into CSARVSTGGYTEAFF.

The chain is built from TRBV7-9 and TRBJ2-3; 7 bases match TRBD1. After removal of 5 bases from V and 2 bases from J, the junction contained 4 bases not matched to a gene. CDR1 is SEHNR and CDR2 is FQNEAQ in the germline V gene (reference sequence). CDR3 length equals 14 residues. CDR3 amino acids: CASSPQGNTDTQYF. For the CDR3, the DNA is TGTGCCAGCAGCCCACAGGGGAACACAGATACGCAGTATTTT. Full variable domain (rest looked up from reference TRBV7-9 and TRBJ2-3): DTGVSQNPRHKITKRGQNVTFRCDPISEHNRLYWYRQTLGQGPEFLTYFQNEAQLEKSRLLSDRFSAERPKGSFSTLEIQRTEQGDSAMYLCASSPQGNTDTQYFGPGTRLTVL.

The genes are TRBV6-1 and TRBJ2-4, with 11 nucleotides matching TRBD1. This CDR3 comprises 15 residues. V shed 6 bases, J shed 7 bases, and the junction held 8 bases outside the gene matches. CDR1 MNHNS and CDR2 SASEGT come from the germline V gene. CDR3 DNA: TGTGCCAGCAGGGACAGGGGGCGAGGTAATAACATTCAGTACTTC. Encoded protein: CASRDRGRGNNIQYF.

This clonotype was seen only a few times. A much larger clonotype is one base distant, so this may be a read error. The genes are TRBV7-9 and TRBJ2-3, with 13 bases matching TRBD2. Per the germline V gene, CDR1 is SEHNR and CDR2 is FQNEAQ (reference sequence). Losses at the gene ends were 5 bases for V and 5 bases for J; bases not matched to a gene: 4. The CDR3 has 15 residues. CDR3 loop: CASSQLAGGEDTQYF. The CDR3 bases are TGTGCCAGCAGCCAACTAGCGGGGGGGGAAGATACGCAGTATTTT.

Many counts were recorded for this clonotype. The chain is built from TRBV29-1 and TRBJ2-7, with 9 bases lining up with TRBD1. This CDR3 region has 13 residues. The germline CDR1 and CDR2 sequences are SQVTM and ANQGSEA. The J segment lost 2 bases and the V segment lost 7 bases, leaving 6 bases of the junction unmatched. CDR3 coding DNA: TGCAGCGGGGGGACAGGGAGGACCTACGAGCAGTACTTC. Encoded protein: CSGGTGRTYEQYF.

This clonotype has a count of ten or more. The chain's CDR3 is CASTARTVASYEQYF. The DNA for the CDR3 is TGTGCCAGCACCGCCCGGACGGTGGCCTCCTACGAGCAGTACTTC. The rearrangement uses TRBV27 and TRBJ2-7, with no clear D. The CDR3 has 15 amino acids. Trimming removed 7 bases at V and 0 bases at J, with 16 bases between. Germline V lookup: CDR1 MNHEY, CDR2 SMNVEV (reference sequence).

V and J are TRBV15 and TRBJ2-6; D may match TRBD1 or TRBD2 (6 bases each). The V gene's germline CDR1 is LNHNV and CDR2 YYDKDF (reference sequence). The CDR3 extends over 16 amino acids. Trimming shortened V by 5 bases and J by 0 bases, and 11 bases separated the two germline ends. CDR3 in DNA: TGTGCCACCAGCGAAGGGGGGAGCTCTGGGGCCAACGTCCTGACTTTC. It is translated as CATSEGGSSGANVLTF.

This clonotype was detected only a few times. V gene TRBV7-9 combines with J gene TRBJ2-2; D assignment may be TRBD1 or TRBD2 (5 bases each). Per germline, CDR1 SEHNR and CDR2 FQNEAQ (reference sequence). This CDR3 region has 15 residues. With 1 base removed from V and 4 bases from J, the gap between germline ends came to 10 bases. The CDR3: CASSLVSGSTGELFF. CDR3 nucleotides: TGTGCCAGCAGCTTAGTTTCAGGGAGCACCGGGGAGCTGTTTTTT.

This clonotype was counted a few times. The chain uses TRBV11-2 and TRBJ2-1; D is ambiguous. Germline V gene data show CDR1 as SGHAT and CDR2 as FQNNGV. V was cut by 6 bases and J by 1 base, with 10 bases left in between. This CDR3 region has 14 residues. CDR3 DNA: TGTGCCAGCAGTTTGGCTAAGTCCTACAATGAGCAGTTCTTC. It codes for CASSLAKSYNEQFF.

The J gene is TRBJ2-2, the V gene TRBV10-1; TRBD1 matches at 12 bases. Trimming removed 7 bases from V and 4 bases from J; junction bases left unmatched: 1. Looked up from germline, CDR1 is WNHNN and CDR2 is SYGVQD (reference sequence). The CDR3 consists of 14 residues. This CDR3 is CASKGQGATGELFF. The CDR3, as DNA: TGCGCCAGCAAGGGACAGGGGGCCACCGGGGAGCTGTTTTTT.